This record looks at one TCR beta chain sequence and its context. Its antigen is currently unknown. The source of the sample is a study of STAT5B mutations in CD4+ large granular lymphocyte leukemia. Generated by immunoSEQ multiplex PCR, the TCRdb table keeps only in-frame clones and is missing some. The table shows approximately 20,000 clones, with about 81% occurring only once. Broader study findings: Patient CD4-sorted repertoires stayed more clonal than healthy ones after leukemic-clone removal. Higher CD4+ than CD8+ T-LGLL clonality might reflect small sample size.

Input material: CD4+ T cells from blood buffy coats. This TCR derives from a human donor in good health.

As DNA, the CDR3 is TGTGCCAGCAACCGAGGGGATTCCTACGAGCAGTACTTC. Its protein product is CASNRGDSYEQYF. The chain couples TRBV7-9 to TRBJ2-7, with D perhaps matching TRBD1 or TRBD2 (5 bases each). Deletions cut 7 bases from V and 1 base from J, with 11 bases between. This CDR3 has 13 residues. Germline assignment: CDR1 SEHNR and CDR2 FQNEAQ (reference sequence). The full variable domain, completed using reference TRBV7-9 and TRBJ2-7, is DTGVSQNPRHKITKRGQNVTFRCDPISEHNRLYWYRQTLGQGPEFLTYFQNEAQLEKSRLLSDRFSAERPKGSFSTLEIQRTEQGDSAMYLCASNRGDSYEQYFGPGTRLTVT.